Below, 18 T cell receptor beta chains from the same sample are listed, as sequenced in a study of blood T cell repertoires in COVID-19. TCRdb keeps only in-frame clones here, not all; method: immunoSEQ multiplex PCR. Found here are approximately 450,000 clones, around 89% of them singletons; the top ten hold more than 0.95%. The specimen was PBMCs or T cells enriched from blood (not recorded which). The receptors were sampled from a man in his thirties or forties who had recovered from COVID-19.

V gene TRBV19 combines with J gene TRBJ1-2; 9 bases are a match to TRBD1. CDR3 size: 14 residues. Germline values: CDR1 LNHDA, CDR2 SQIVND (reference sequence). J gave up 6 bases and V 5 bases, and 7 bases lay outside the gene matches. CDR3 nucleotide sequence: TGTGCCAGTAGTTCTCGACAGGGGGATCATGGCTACACCTTC. This gives the protein CASSSRQGDHGYTF.

The CDR3 nucleotides read TGTGCCAGCAGCCCTAGCGGGAGGGCCTATGGGACCCAGTACTTC. Its protein is CASSPSGRAYGTQYF. V and J are TRBV13 and TRBJ2-5; 12 nucleotides match TRBD2. The V segment lost 5 bases and the J segment 7 bases; nucleotides outside the gene matches: 8. Germline V gene lookup returns CDR1 PRHDT and CDR2 FYEKMQ (reference sequence). There are 15 residues in the CDR3.

V is TRBV12-2 and J is TRBJ2-7; the table assigns TRBD1, which was not confirmed against the DNA. TRBV12-2 is marked as a pseudogene. The CDR3 totals 14 residues. The CDR3 coding sequence is TGTGCAAGTCGGCCGGGACAGGGCATTAGTGAGCAGTACTTC. It is translated as CASRPGQGISEQYF.

The chain combines TRBV13 with TRBJ2-6; D gene ambiguous. Trimming took off 0 bases at V and 0 bases at J, with 6 bases between the two ends. There are 16 residues in the CDR3. Per the germline V gene, CDR1 is PRHDT and CDR2 is FYEKMQ (reference sequence). Written as DNA, the CDR3 is TGTGCCAGCAGCTTAGGACTTGCCTCTGGGGCCAACGTCCTGACTTTC. This translates into CASSLGLASGANVLTF.

The V call is TRBV6-6, the J call TRBJ1-6; no reliable D call. V shed 5 bases and J shed 0 bases, with 14 bases lying between them. Germline V gives CDR1 MNHNY, CDR2 SVGAGI (reference sequence). The CDR3 extends over 17 amino acids. The CDR3 is CASSPTPGSSYNSPLHF. DNA of the CDR3: TGTGCCAGCAGTCCGACGCCGGGGAGCTCCTATAATTCACCCCTCCACTTT.

This chain links TRBV24-1 with TRBJ2-7, with D possibly matching TRBD1 (6 bases). This CDR3 is 15 amino acids long. Germline CDR1 KGHDR, CDR2 SFDVKD. V was clipped by 4 bases and J by 1 base, with 13 bases between them. The CDR3 nucleotides are TGTGCCACCAGTGACCCCGCAGGGGAATCCTACGAGCAGTACTTC. Translation: CATSDPAGESYEQYF.

The chain is built from TRBV4-1 and TRBJ1-5; 9 nucleotides line up with TRBD1. With 3 bases clipped from V and 4 bases from J, the junction kept 1 base outside the gene matches. The germline gives CDR1 MGHRA, CDR2 YSYEKL. The CDR3 covers 14 residues. The CDR3: CASSHGTGNQPQHF. CDR3 bases: TGCGCCAGCAGCCACGGGACAGGGAATCAGCCCCAGCATTTT.

The chain joins TRBV7-6 to TRBJ2-7, with a possible D match to TRBD2 (6 bases). This CDR3 has 14 residues. In germline, CDR1 is SGHVS, CDR2 FNYEAQ. V shed 4 bases and J shed 7 bases, with 17 bases lying between them. The CDR3 DNA follows: TGTGCCAGCAGCTGGGAGGCGGATAATTTGGAGCAGTACTTC. Translation gives CASSWEADNLEQYF.

The chain employs TRBV30 and TRBJ1-2; the D gene is possibly TRBD1 (6 bases). Germline V lookup: CDR1 GTSNPN, CDR2 SVGIG (reference sequence). V lost 3 bases, J lost 7 bases, and 24 bases lay in between. There are 16 residues in the CDR3. For the CDR3, the DNA is TGTGCCTGGAGGCCCGGTGATGCGGGGGCGAGGGGTGGCTACACCTTC. Protein product: CAWRPGDAGARGGYTF.

The CDR3 here is CASKETASGNTIYF. For the CDR3, the DNA is TGTGCCAGCAAAGAGACAGCCTCTGGAAACACCATATATTTT. This chain connects TRBV6-6 to TRBJ1-3; a weak D match, TRBD1 (5 bases). The V gene's germline CDR1 is MNHNY and CDR2 SVGAGI (reference sequence). The CDR3 is made up of 14 amino acids. V shed 7 bases and J shed 0 bases, with 10 bases lying between them.

The genes are TRBV11-2 and TRBJ2-1; D not certain. Germline CDR1 and CDR2: SGHAT and FQNNGV. V shed 6 bases and J shed 6 bases, with 12 bases lying between them. This CDR3 contains 13 residues. The chain's CDR3 is CASRPDNFNEQFF. CDR3 DNA: TGTGCCAGCAGACCTGACAACTTCAATGAGCAGTTCTTC.

V is TRBV27 and J is TRBJ1-1; 10 bases are a match to TRBD1. The V segment lost 0 bases and the J segment 0 bases; nucleotides outside the gene matches: 1. The V gene's germline CDR1 is MNHEY and CDR2 SMNVEV (reference sequence). The CDR3 is 16 residues long. CDR3 sequence: CASSLSGQGMNTEAFF. In DNA, the CDR3 is TGTGCCAGCAGTTTATCGGGACAGGGGATGAACACTGAAGCTTTCTTT.

The chain joins TRBV28 to TRBJ1-3, with D maybe TRBD1 (6 bases). V was trimmed by 8 bases and J by 0 bases, leaving 11 bases between them. The CDR3 has 14 amino acids. Germline values: CDR1 MDHEN, CDR2 SYDVKM. The CDR3 sequence is CASLGHYSGNTIYF. The CDR3 nucleotides are TGTGCCAGCCTGGGACATTACTCTGGAAACACCATATATTTT. The full variable domain, in which reference TRBV28 and TRBJ1-3 provide the parts outside the CDR3, is DVKVTQSSRYLVKRTGEKVFLECVQDMDHENMFWYRQDPGLGLRLIYFSYDVKMKEKGDIPEGYSVSREKKERFSLILESASTNQTSMYLCASLGHYSGNTIYFGEGSWLTVV.

The V and J genes are TRBV30 and TRBJ1-1; D is possibly TRBD1 (5 bases). The V gene's germline CDR1 is GTSNPN and CDR2 SVGIG (reference sequence). V was trimmed by 3 bases and J by 11 bases, leaving 13 bases between them. The CDR3 contains 11 residues. The CDR3: CAWRGLWQAFF. The CDR3, as DNA: TGTGCCTGGAGGGGGCTGTGGCAGGCTTTCTTT.

J is TRBJ1-3 and V is TRBV19; 9 bases line up with TRBD1. The germline V gene encodes CDR1 LNHDA and CDR2 SQIVND (reference sequence). Trimming at V came to 6 bases and at J to 1 base, leaving 7 bases not matched to a gene. The CDR3 is 16 residues long. CDR3 sequence (DNA): TGTGCCAGTAGAACACAGGGGGCGGTTTCTGGAAACACCATATATTTT. Amino acids: CASRTQGAVSGNTIYF.

V is TRBV19 and J is TRBJ2-7, with D possibly being TRBD1 (5 bases). Trimming removed 4 bases from V and 3 bases from J, with 16 bases in between. This CDR3 region has 15 residues. Germline assignment: CDR1 LNHDA and CDR2 SQIVND (reference sequence). Here the CDR3 reads CASSTPRAGRYEQYF. CDR3 nucleotides: TGTGCCAGTAGTACGCCTAGGGCAGGGCGCTACGAGCAGTACTTC.

This clone showed up many times. The rearrangement links TRBV3-1 (or the pseudogene TRBV3-2) to TRBJ2-2; D call uncertain. Trimming stripped 1 base from V and 0 bases from J, with 6 bases between. Germline CDR1 reads LGHDT; CDR2 reads YNNKEL (reference sequence). CDR3 length: 15 residues. The CDR3 region has the DNA TGTGCCAGCAGCCAAGGCGCGACGAACACCGGGGAGCTGTTTTTT. Translated: CASSQGATNTGELFF.

The rearrangement joins TRBV11-2 to TRBJ2-7; D remains ambiguous. The CDR3 runs 16 residues. V was shortened by 4 bases and J by 0 bases, with 16 bases between the two germline ends. CDR1 is SGHAT and CDR2 is FQNNGV in the germline V gene. CDR3 sequence: CASSSGAQHPSYEQYF. CDR3 DNA sequence: TGTGCCAGCAGCTCAGGTGCCCAGCATCCCTCCTACGAGCAGTACTTC.